This section outlines one TCR beta chain sequence together with its context. This sample is part of a study of cytomegalovirus exposure and HLA in healthy donors. The PCR made use of 60 Vbeta and 13 Jbeta primers. The method was immunoSEQ multiplex PCR; TCRdb's version includes in-frame clones alone and lacks a portion of them. The sample shows roughly 160,000 clones, roughly 80% of them seen only once. The CDR3 covers 13 residues. Trimming took off 0 bases at V and 6 bases at J, with 9 bases between the two ends. The germline CDR1 and CDR2 sequences are SGHNT and YYREEE (reference sequence). The V call is TRBV5-4, the J call TRBJ1-1; the D gene is possibly TRBD1 (5 bases). Sequences were obtained from PBMCs. The clonotype was recovered from a male donor in good health and CMV-seronegative. The CDR3 is CASSLVGASEAFF. The CDR3 DNA is TGTGCCAGCAGCTTGGTTGGGGCGTCTGAAGCTTTCTTT.